A single sample gave rise to the 6 T cell receptor beta chains below, sequenced in a study of post-analysis software for immune sequencing data. Notes on the study in general: Among five TRBV segments more frequent in patients than controls were TRBV5-6, TRBV5-1 and TRBV20-1.

Which antigens these TCRs recognize remains unknown. The TCR beta cDNA libraries carried unique molecular identifiers. TCRdb fed the PCR reads into MiXCR, producing one record per CDR3 protein. The table lists 700,000 to 800,000 distinct CDR3 sequences, about 27% of them singletons. Sequencing was done on a sample of blood. These receptors originate from a girl aged 5 to 17 with multiple sclerosis.

This clonotype was found a few times. The CDR3, as DNA: TGTGCCAGCAGCGCCGGGACCCTAGGGCACAATGAGCAGTTCTTC. It encodes CASSAGTLGHNEQFF. The chain employs TRBV9 and TRBJ2-1; D may correspond to TRBD1 or TRBD2 (5 bases each). CDR3 size: 15 residues. CDR1 is SGDLS, CDR2 YYNGEE, per germline. V lost 3 bases, J lost 5 bases, and 15 bases lay in between.

Only a few counts were recorded for this clonotype. This rearrangement joins TRBV27 to TRBJ1-6, with no clear D. V lost 6 bases and J lost 7, with 13 bases in between. Looked up from germline, CDR1 is MNHEY and CDR2 is SMNVEV (reference sequence). The CDR3 covers 14 residues. CDR3 sequence reads: CASSSGRFNSPLHF. In DNA, the CDR3 is TGTGCCAGCAGCTCCGGACGGTTCAATTCACCCCTCCACTTT.

This chain joins TRBV5-6 and TRBJ2-1; 9 bases match TRBD1. CDR1 and CDR2 from the germline V gene are SGHDT and YYEEEE. The CDR3 contains 15 residues. V lost 7 bases, J lost 10 bases, and 15 bases stayed unmatched. This chain's CDR3 is CASGLQGALSFEQFF. The CDR3 DNA reads as TGTGCCAGCGGATTACAGGGGGCGCTTTCTTTCGAGCAGTTCTTC.

This clonotype turned up a few times. This chain uses TRBV15 with TRBJ2-5; D possibly uses TRBD1 or TRBD2 (6 bases each). Germline V gene data show CDR1 as LNHNV and CDR2 as YYDKDF (reference sequence). Trimming removed 3 bases from V and 5 bases from J, with 13 bases in between. The CDR3 is made up of 14 amino acids. CDR3 in DNA: TGTGCCACCAGCAGTCCGGGGGCTCAGGAGACCCAGTACTTC. Translation: CATSSPGAQETQYF.

This clonotype came up a few times. The chain links TRBV7-9 to TRBJ2-5; D tentatively fits TRBD1 or TRBD2 (5 bases each). V dropped 6 bases and J dropped 11 bases, with 22 bases sitting between them. This CDR3 has 14 residues. CDR1 SEHNR and CDR2 FQNEAQ come from the germline V gene (reference sequence). CDR3 region: CASRDGTLNNEQYF. CDR3 coding DNA: TGTGCCAGCAGAGACGGGACGTTAAACAATGAGCAGTACTTC. Drawing the rest from reference TRBV7-9 and TRBJ2-5, the complete variable domain is DTGVSQNPRHKITKRGQNVTFRCDPISEHNRLYWYRQTLGQGPEFLTYFQNEAQLEKSRLLSDRFSAERPKGSFSTLEIQRTEQGDSAMYLCASRDGTLNNEQYFGPGTRLLVL.

The table lists this clonotype with a few counts. The genes are TRBV28 and TRBJ2-3; TRBD1 aligns across 7 bases. J gave up 3 bases and V 6 bases, and 9 bases lay outside the gene matches. Germline CDR1 reads MDHEN; CDR2 reads SYDVKM. The CDR3 runs to 15 residues. The CDR3 reads CASSTRQGRTDTQYF. In DNA, the CDR3 is TGTGCCAGCAGCACCAGACAGGGAAGGACAGATACGCAGTATTTT.